This TCR beta chain was documented in a study of T cell repertoires in cytomegalovirus infection. Study details: The public TCR beta signatures pointed to both CMV infection and matching HLA type.

A word on this clonotype: Its antigen remains unidentified.

TCRdb redid the calling of the reads with MiXCR, one entry per CDR3 protein. The table includes around 25,000 distinct CDR3 sequences, 22% detected once. V was shortened by 4 bases and J by 0 bases, with 11 bases between the two germline ends. This CDR3 spans 15 amino acids. The germline V gene has CDR1 SGHRS and CDR2 YFSETQ. The chain links TRBV5-1 to TRBJ1-3, with unresolved D. The sample was CD8+ T cells from cultured PBMCs, taken from culture after CMV antigen stimulation. The clonotype comes from a human donor in good health (CMV status not recorded). Some clones in this sample may be carry-over from other donors' samples. Written as DNA, the CDR3 is TGCGCCAGCAGCGTGGACGGCTCCTCTGGAAACACCATATATTTT. This sequence encodes CASSVDGSSGNTIYF.